This T cell receptor beta chain stems from a study of immune evolution from preneoplasia to lung adenocarcinoma. Across the study: HLA loss of heterozygosity: over 5.5% AIS, 15% MIA, about 35% ADC, none AAH.

TCRdb's copy holds only in-frame clones and misses some; the assay was immunoSEQ multiplex PCR. The data contain 35,000 or so clones, roughly 68% of them singletons. Trimming removed 4 bases from V and 1 base from J, with 10 bases in between. The CDR3 spans 13 residues. Germline CDR1 SQVTM, CDR2 ANQGSEA. V usage is TRBV29-1 and J usage is TRBJ1-1, with D perhaps matching TRBD1 (6 bases). The TCR was taken from a person between 55 and 69 years old with lung adenocarcinoma. What was sequenced was FFPE invasive lung adenocarcinoma tissue. DNA of the CDR3: TGCAGCGTTGGGGGACACCCGAACACTGAAGCTTTCTTT. Translation gives CSVGGHPNTEAFF.